This passage covers 2 T cell receptor beta chains from one sample sequenced in a study of vaccination effects on CD4 cells after COVID-19. Their specific antigens are unknown. Profiling relied on immunoSEQ multiplex PCR, and the TCRdb table lists in-frame clones only, not all of them. The sample has around 79,000 clones; around 78% are singletons. Viral peptide pools were used in the ViraFEST assay to expand antigen-specific CD4+ T cells, and sequencing came afterward. Once cultured for approximately 10 days, the cells underwent separation to obtain CD4+ T cells. Recipients of the vaccine had no prior SARS-CoV-2 infection and negative nucleocapsid antibodies. This material consisted of CD4+ T cells from PBMCs cultured with SARS-CoV-2 spike peptides, taken before COVID-19 vaccination. The receptor source for this set is a human donor who received a COVID-19 vaccine.

In DNA form, the CDR3 reads TGCAGCGTCGCTCCCCGGGGGGGCAGCACAGATACGCAGTATTTT. It encodes CSVAPRGGSTDTQYF. This chain connects TRBV29-1 to TRBJ2-3, with TRBD2 identical over 8 bases. Germline CDR1 and CDR2: SQVTM and ANQGSEA. The CDR3 runs to 15 residues. The V segment lost 6 bases and the J segment 0 bases; nucleotides outside the gene matches: 8.

This clone was seen a handful of times. V gene TRBV29-1 combines with J gene TRBJ2-3; 8 nucleotides match TRBD1. After removal of 6 bases from V and 3 bases from J, the junction contained 2 bases not matched to a gene. The germline CDR1 and CDR2 sequences are SQVTM and ANQGSEA. The CDR3 is 12 amino acids. The CDR3 nucleotides are TGCAGCGTGGGACAGGAGACAGATACGCAGTATTTT. It specifies CSVGQETDTQYF.